This T cell receptor beta chain was sequenced for a study of T cell changes during pregnancy in multiple sclerosis. Trimming took off 5 bases at V and 0 bases at J, with 11 bases between the two ends. CDR3 size: 15 residues. Germline CDR1 GTSNPN, CDR2 SVGIG (reference sequence). Some clones are missing from TCRdb's copy, which holds only in-frame ones; the method was immunoSEQ multiplex PCR. This sample has fewer than 75,000 clones, with roughly 90% found just once. The sequencing here drew on peripheral blood, taken in the second trimester of pregnancy. V usage is TRBV30 and J usage is TRBJ2-6; D is uncertain. This receptor was obtained from a female donor with multiple sclerosis, enrolled in a pregnancy study. CDR3 protein: CAWGPAGSGANVLTF. The CDR3 region has the DNA TGTGCCTGGGGCCCAGCAGGCTCTGGGGCCAACGTCCTGACTTTC.